This TCR beta chain was retrieved from a study of T cell responses to AZD1222 COVID-19 vaccine. Study-level findings and limits: Spike as a whole was targeted by vaccine-associated CD4 TCRs, dominant at 160-218 and 743-854. Vaccination with two AZD1222 doses was followed by a rise in Spike-specific TCR breadth and depth.

Data came from immunoSEQ multiplex PCR; TCRdb stores just in-frame clones and leaves some out. The sample has 150,000 or so clones; more than 85% are singletons. Concerning this clone itself: What it binds is not known.

The CDR3 runs 13 residues. Germline CDR1 reads MDHEN; CDR2 reads SYDVKM. The V end was cut by 5 bases, the J end by 7 bases, with 14 bases between. This chain connects TRBV28 to TRBJ1-2; D not resolved. This receptor was obtained from an adult who received the AZD1222 COVID-19 vaccine. The specimen comprised peripheral blood, sampled 28 days after the second AZD1222 dose. This chain's CDR3 is CASSVPAVSGYTF. The CDR3 DNA reads TGTGCCAGCAGTGTCCCCGCCGTCTCTGGCTACACCTTC.